This TCR beta chain emerged from a study of blood T cells in healthy people across ages. The people who gave samples were healthy Caucasians from Russia, aged roughly 6 to 90. Total RNA was isolated from each sample in quantities of at least 6 micrograms. CDR1 is MNHEY and CDR2 is SVGAGI in the germline V gene. This CDR3 is built from 13 residues. Trimming pared 5 bases from V and 6 bases from J, leaving 11 bases between. It was with a sample-barcoded 5' primer and a J-beta primer mix that a second PCR of about 6 to 12 cycles was run. TCRdb fed the 5' RACE reads into MiXCR, producing one record per CDR3 protein. The sample contains around 620,000 distinct CDR3 sequences, about 25% of which appear only once.

Sequencing was done on a sample of blood. The chain employs TRBV6-5 and TRBJ1-5; D might be TRBD1 (6 bases). This clonotype originated in a woman between 65 and 79 years old in good health. This CDR3 is CASSLGGAQPQHF. The CDR3, as DNA: TGTGCCAGCAGTCTAGGGGGGGCTCAGCCCCAGCATTTT.